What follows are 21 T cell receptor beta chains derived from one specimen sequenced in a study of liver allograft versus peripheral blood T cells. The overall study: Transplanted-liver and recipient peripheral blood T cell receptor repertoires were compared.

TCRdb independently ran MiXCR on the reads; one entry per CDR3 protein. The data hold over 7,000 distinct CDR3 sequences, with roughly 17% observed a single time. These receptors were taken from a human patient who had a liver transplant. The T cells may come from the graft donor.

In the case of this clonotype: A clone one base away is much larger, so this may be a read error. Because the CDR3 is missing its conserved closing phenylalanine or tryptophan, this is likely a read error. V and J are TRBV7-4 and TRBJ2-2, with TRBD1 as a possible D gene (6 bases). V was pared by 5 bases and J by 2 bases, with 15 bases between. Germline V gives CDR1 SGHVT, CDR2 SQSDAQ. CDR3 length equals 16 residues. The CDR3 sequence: CASSPRRGHNTGELFL. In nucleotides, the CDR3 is TGTGCCAGCAGCCCTCGACGGGGACACAACACCGGGGAGCTGTTTCTT.

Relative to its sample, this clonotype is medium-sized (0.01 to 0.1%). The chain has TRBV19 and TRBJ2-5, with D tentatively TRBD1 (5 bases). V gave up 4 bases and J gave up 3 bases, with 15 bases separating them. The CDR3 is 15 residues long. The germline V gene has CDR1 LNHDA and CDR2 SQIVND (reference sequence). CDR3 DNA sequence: TGTGCCAGTAGTAATGTGGCAGGGCCTAAAGAGACCCAGTACTTC. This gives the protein CASSNVAGPKETQYF.

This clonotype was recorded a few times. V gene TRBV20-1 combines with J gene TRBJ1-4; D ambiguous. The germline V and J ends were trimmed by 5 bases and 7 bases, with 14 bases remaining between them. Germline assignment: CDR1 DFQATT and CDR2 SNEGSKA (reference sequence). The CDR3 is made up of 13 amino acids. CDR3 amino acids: CSASEGLGEKLFF. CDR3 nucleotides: TGCAGTGCTTCTGAGGGTTTAGGTGAAAAACTGTTTTTT.

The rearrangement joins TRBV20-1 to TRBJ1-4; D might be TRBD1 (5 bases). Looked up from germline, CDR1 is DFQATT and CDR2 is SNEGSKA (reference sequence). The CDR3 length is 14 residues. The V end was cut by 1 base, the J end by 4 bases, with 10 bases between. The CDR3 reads CSARGDRLNEKLFF. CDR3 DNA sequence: TGCAGTGCTAGAGGGGACCGACTTAATGAAAAACTGTTTTTT.

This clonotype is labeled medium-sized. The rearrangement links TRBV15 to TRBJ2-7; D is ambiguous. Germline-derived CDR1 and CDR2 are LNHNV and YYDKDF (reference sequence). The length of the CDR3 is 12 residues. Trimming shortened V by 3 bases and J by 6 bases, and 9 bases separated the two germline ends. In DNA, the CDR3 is TGTGCCACCAGCAGGGACGGCCCCGAGCAGTACTTC. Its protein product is CATSRDGPEQYF.

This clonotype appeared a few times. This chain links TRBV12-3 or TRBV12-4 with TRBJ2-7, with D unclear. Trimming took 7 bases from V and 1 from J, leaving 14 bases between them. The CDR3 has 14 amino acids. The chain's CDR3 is CASKPSRRSYEQYF. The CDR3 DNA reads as TGTGCCAGCAAACCGAGTCGCCGATCCTACGAGCAGTACTTC.

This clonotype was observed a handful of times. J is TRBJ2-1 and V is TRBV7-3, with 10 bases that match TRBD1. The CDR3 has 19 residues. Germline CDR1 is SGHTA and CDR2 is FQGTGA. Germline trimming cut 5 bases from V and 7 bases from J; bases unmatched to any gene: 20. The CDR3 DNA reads TGTGCCAGCAGCCCCGGGACAGGGGACCCCGCTGGGAGCCGTAATGAGCAGTTCTTC. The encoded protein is CASSPGTGDPAGSRNEQFF.

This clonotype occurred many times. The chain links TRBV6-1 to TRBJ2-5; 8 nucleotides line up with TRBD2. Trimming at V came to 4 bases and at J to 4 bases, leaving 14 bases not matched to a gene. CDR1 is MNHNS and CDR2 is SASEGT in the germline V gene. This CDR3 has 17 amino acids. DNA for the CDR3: TGTGCCAGCAGTGGCCACCTCGATACCGGGGGGGGAGAGACCCAGTACTTC. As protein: CASSGHLDTGGGETQYF.

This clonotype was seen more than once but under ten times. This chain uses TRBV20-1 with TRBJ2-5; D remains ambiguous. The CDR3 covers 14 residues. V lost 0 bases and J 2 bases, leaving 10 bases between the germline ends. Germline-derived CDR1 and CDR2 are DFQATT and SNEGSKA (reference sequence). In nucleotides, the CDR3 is TGCAGTGCTAGAGATGTGGAGATTCAAGAGACCCAGTACTTC. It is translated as CSARDVEIQETQYF.

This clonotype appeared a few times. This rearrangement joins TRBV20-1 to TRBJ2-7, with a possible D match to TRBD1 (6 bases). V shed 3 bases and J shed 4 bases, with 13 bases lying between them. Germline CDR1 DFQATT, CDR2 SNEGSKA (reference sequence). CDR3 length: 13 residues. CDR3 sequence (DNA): TGCAGTGCTAGTTCCGCAGGGGCATACGAGCAGTACTTC. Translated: CSASSAGAYEQYF.

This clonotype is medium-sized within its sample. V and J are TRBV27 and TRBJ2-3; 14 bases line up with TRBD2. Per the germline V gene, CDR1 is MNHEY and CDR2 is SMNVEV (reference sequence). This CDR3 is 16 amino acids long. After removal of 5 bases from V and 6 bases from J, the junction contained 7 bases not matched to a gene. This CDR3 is CASSIRLAGGRDTQYF. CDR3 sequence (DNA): TGTGCCAGCAGTATCCGACTAGCGGGGGGGAGGGATACGCAGTATTTT.

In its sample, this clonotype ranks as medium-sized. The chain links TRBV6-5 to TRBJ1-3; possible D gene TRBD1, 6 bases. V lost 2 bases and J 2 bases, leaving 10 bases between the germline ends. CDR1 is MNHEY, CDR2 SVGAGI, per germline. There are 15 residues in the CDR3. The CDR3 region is CASSYVNRAGNTIYF. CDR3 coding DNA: TGTGCCAGCAGTTACGTAAACAGGGCTGGAAACACCATATATTTT.

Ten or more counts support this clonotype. The CDR3 region has the DNA TGTGCCAGTAATCCGACAGGGAATCAGCCCCAGCATTTT. Translating gives CASNPTGNQPQHF. The rearrangement joins TRBV19 to TRBJ1-5, with TRBD1 matching over 7 bases. The V and J ends lost 7 bases and 4 bases, in that order; junction bases with no gene match: 4. The V gene's germline CDR1 is LNHDA and CDR2 SQIVND (reference sequence). The CDR3 is 13 residues long.

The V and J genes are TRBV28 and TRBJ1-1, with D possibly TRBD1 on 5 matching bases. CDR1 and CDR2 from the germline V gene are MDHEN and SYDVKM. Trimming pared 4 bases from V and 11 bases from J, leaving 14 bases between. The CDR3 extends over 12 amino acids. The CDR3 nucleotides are TGTGCCAGCAGTTCCGTTGAACAGGTGGCTTTCTTT. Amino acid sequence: CASSSVEQVAFF.

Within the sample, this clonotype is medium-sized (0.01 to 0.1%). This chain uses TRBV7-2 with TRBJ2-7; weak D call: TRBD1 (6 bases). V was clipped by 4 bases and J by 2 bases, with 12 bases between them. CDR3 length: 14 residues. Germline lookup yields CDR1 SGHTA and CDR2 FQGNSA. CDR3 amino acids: CASSSKTGPYEQYF. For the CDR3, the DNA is TGTGCCAGCAGCTCAAAGACAGGTCCCTACGAGCAGTACTTC.

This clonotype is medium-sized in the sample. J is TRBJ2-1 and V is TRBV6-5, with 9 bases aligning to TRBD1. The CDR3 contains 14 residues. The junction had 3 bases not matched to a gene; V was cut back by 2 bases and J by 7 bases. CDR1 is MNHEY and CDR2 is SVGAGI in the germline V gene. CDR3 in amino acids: CASSYRTGDNEQFF. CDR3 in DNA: TGTGCCAGCAGTTACCGGACAGGGGATAATGAGCAGTTCTTC.

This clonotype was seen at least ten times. The CDR3 spells CASKPGQGRGQPQHF. In DNA form, the CDR3 reads TGTGCCAGCAAGCCGGGACAGGGTAGAGGTCAGCCCCAGCATTTT. The chain uses TRBV12-3 or TRBV12-4 and TRBJ1-5; 9 nucleotides line up with TRBD1. CDR3 length equals 15 residues. Germline trimming cut 7 bases from V and 6 bases from J; bases unmatched to any gene: 10.

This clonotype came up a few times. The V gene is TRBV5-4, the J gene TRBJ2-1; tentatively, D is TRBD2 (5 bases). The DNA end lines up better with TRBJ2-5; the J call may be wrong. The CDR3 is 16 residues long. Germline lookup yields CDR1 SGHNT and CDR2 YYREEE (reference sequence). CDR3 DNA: TGTGCCAGCAGCTCCACGACGGGCTCGGGAAAGGAGACCCAGTACTTC. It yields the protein CASSSTTGSGKETQYF.

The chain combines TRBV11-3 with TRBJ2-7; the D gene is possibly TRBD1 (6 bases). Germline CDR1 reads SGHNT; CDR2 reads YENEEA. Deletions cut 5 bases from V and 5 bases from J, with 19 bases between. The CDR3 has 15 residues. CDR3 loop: CASSLGGRGRDEQYF. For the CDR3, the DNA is TGTGCCAGCAGCCTAGGCGGCAGGGGTCGAGACGAGCAGTACTTC.

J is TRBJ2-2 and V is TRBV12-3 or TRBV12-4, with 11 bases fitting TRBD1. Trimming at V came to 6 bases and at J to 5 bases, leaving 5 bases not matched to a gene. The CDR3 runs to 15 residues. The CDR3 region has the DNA TGTGCCAGCAGAAGGACAGGGGGCAGGACCGGGGAGCTGTTTTTT. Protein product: CASRRTGGRTGELFF.

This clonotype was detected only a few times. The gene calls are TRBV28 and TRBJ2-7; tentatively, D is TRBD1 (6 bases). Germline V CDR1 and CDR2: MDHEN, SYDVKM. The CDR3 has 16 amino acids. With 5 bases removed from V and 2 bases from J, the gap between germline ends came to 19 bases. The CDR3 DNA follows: TGTGCCAGCAGTCCGATTGGGGGCGGATTAGCCTACGAGCAGTACTTC. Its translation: CASSPIGGGLAYEQYF.